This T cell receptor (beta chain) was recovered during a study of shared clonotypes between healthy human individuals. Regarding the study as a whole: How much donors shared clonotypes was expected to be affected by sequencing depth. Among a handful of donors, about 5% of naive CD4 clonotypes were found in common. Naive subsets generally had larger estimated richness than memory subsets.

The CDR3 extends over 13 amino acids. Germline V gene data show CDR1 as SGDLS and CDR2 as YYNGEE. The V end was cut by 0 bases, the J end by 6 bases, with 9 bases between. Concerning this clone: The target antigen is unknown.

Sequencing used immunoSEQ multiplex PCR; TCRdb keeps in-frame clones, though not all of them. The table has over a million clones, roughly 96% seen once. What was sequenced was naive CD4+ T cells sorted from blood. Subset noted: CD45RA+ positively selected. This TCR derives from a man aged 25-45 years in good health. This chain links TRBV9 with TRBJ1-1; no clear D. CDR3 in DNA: TGTGCCAGCAGCGTAGTGGACTCGGCTGAAGCTTTCTTT. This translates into CASSVVDSAEAFF. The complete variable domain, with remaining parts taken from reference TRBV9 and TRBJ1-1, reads DSGVTQTPKHLITATGQRVTLRCSPRSGDLSVYWYQQSLDQGLQFLIQYYNGEERAKGNILERFSAQQFPDLHSELNLSSLELGDSALYFCASSVVDSAEAFFGQGTRLTVV.